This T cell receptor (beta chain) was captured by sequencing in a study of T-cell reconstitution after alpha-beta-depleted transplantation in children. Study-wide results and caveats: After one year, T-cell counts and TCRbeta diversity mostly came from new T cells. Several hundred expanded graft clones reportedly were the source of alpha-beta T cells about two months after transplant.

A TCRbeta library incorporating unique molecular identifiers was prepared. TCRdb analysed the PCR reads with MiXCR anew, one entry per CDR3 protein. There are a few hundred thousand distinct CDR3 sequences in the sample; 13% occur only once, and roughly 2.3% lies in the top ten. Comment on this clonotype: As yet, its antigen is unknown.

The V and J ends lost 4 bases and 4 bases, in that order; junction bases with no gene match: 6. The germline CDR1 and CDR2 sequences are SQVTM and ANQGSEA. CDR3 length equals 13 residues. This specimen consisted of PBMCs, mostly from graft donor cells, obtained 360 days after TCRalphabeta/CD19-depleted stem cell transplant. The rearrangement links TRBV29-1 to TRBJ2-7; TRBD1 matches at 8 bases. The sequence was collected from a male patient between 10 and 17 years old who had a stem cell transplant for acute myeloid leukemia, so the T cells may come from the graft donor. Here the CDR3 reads CSVVARGQYEQYF. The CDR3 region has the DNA TGCAGCGTTGTTGCCAGGGGGCAGTACGAGCAGTACTTC.